This T cell receptor beta chain was sequenced in a study of T cells expressing NK-cell markers. There are 11 residues in the CDR3. TCRdb reprocessed the 5' RACE reads, keeping one entry per CDR3 protein, no DNA. The listing contains hundreds of thousands of distinct CDR3 sequences. The sequence was obtained from a man aged 18 to 69 in good health. This chain connects TRBV12-3 or TRBV12-4 to TRBJ1-5; TCRdb selects TRBD1, and the lack of DNA leaves this call unchecked. The sequenced sample was blood T cells: a sorted CD56 or NKG2C T cell subset, CD4+ or CD8+ T cells, or bulk PBMC T cells (not recorded which). CDR3 protein: CASSRGQPQHF.